This entry describes one T cell receptor beta chain. The table came from immunoSEQ multiplex PCR; TCRdb's copy has only in-frame clones and leaves some out. The data show tens of thousands of clones, approximately 80% seen once. The sample is drawn from a study of somatic mutations in cytotoxic T cells in rheumatoid arthritis. The junction had 11 bases not matched to a gene; V was cut back by 3 bases and J by 0 bases. Germline lookup yields CDR1 SGDLS and CDR2 YYNGEE. The length of the CDR3 is 19 residues. The sequenced sample consisted of CD8+ T cells sorted from blood. The TCR sequence derives from an adult with rheumatoid arthritis. This chain uses TRBV9 with TRBJ2-6; 8 bases line up with TRBD2. The CDR3 nucleotides are TGTGCCAGCAGCGGAGGCAAGGGCGGGGGGCCCTCTGGGGCCAACGTCCTGACTTTC. It specifies CASSGGKGGGPSGANVLTF.